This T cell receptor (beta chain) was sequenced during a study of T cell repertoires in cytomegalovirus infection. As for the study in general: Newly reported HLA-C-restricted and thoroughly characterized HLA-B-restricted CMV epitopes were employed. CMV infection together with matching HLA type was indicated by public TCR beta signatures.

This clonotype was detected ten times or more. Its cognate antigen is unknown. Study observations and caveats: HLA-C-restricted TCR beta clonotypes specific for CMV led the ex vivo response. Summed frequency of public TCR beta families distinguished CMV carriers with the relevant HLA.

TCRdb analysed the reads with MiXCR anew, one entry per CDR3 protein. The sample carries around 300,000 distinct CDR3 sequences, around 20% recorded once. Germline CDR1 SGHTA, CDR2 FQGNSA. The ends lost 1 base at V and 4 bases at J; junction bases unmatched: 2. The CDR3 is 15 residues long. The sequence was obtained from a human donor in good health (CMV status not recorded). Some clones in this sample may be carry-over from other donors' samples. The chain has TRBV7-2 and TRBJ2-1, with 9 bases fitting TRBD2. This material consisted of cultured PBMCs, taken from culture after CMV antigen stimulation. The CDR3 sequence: CASSLDAGGYNEQFF. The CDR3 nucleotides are TGTGCCAGCAGCTTAGATGCGGGAGGGTACAATGAGCAGTTCTTC. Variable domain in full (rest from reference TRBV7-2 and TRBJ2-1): GAGVSQSPSNKVTEKGKDVELRCDPISGHTALYWYRQSLGQGLEFLIYFQGNSAPDKSGLPSDRFSAERTGGSVSTLTIQRTQQEDSAVYLCASSLDAGGYNEQFFGPGTRLTVL.